The T cell receptor (beta chain) described here comes from a study of shared clonotypes between healthy human individuals. The repertoire was sequenced with immunoSEQ multiplex PCR; TCRdb's copy has only in-frame clones and lacks some. The sample carries more than 1.2 million clones, around 98.5% recorded once. The CDR3 covers 14 residues. Germline values: CDR1 KGHSH, CDR2 LQKENI. The V end was cut by 3 bases, the J end by 6 bases, with 13 bases between. The chain carries TRBV18 and TRBJ2-3; no reliable D call. This clonotype was obtained from a young man in good health. Sample: naive CD4+ T cells sorted from blood. As to subset: CD45RA+ positively selected. DNA of the CDR3: TGTGCCAGCTCACCCGTGGTCCGTGGGGATACGCAGTATTTT. Translation gives CASSPVVRGDTQYF.